This TCR beta chain came from a study of blood T cell repertoires in COVID-19. Germline assignment: CDR1 SEHNR and CDR2 FQNEAQ (reference sequence). V lost 5 bases, J lost 4 bases, and 5 bases stayed unmatched. The CDR3 is 14 amino acids. Methods used by the authors: Reference gene primers were amplified, and this amplification served to estimate nucleated cell counts. Some clones are missing from TCRdb's copy, which holds only in-frame ones; the method was immunoSEQ multiplex PCR. The V and J calls and clone size come from that table; D and trimming were worked out from the DNA. The sample records 110,000 to 150,000 clones, around three quarters being singletons.

The specimen sequenced was peripheral blood. V is TRBV7-9 and J is TRBJ2-7; TRBD2 matches 10 bases. This TCR was sampled from a man between 45 and 60 years old with active or convalescent COVID-19. CDR3 sequence (DNA): TGTGCCAGCAGCGCCCCAGCGGGAGGGTACGAGCAGTACTTC. Translated: CASSAPAGGYEQYF.